A selection of T cell receptor beta chains follows, all from one sample in a study of cytomegalovirus exposure and HLA in healthy donors. Sequencing was performed with immunoSEQ multiplex PCR; in TCRdb, only in-frame clones are kept and a portion is missing. The table has some 190,000 clones, about 82% seen once. The source material was PBMCs. The receptors stem from a man between 18 and 29 years old in good health and CMV-seronegative. The CDR3 runs from the conserved cysteine through the conserved F or W. The D gene is left open where the match is weak. Some rows have no size entry. The others give once, few or many, or a class for an expanded clone.

TRBJ1-5 | NA | TRBV6-1 | NA | TGTGCCAGCAGTGGGTCAGGGGAAGCTCAGCCCCAGCATTTT | CASSGSGEAQPQHF
TRBJ2-6 | NA | TRBV5-1 | few | TGCGCCAGCAGCTCAGGGACTGGGGCCAACGTCCTGACTTTC | CASSSGTGANVLTF
TRBJ1-1 | NA | TRBV5-8 | NA | TGTGCCAGCAGCTTGGCGCGGGCGGGCACTGAAGCTTTCTTT | CASSLARAGTEAFF
TRBJ1-3 | TRBD1 | TRBV5-1 | NA | TGCGCCAGCAGCTTTGGACAGGGGGGAAACTCTGGAAACACCATATATTTT | CASSFGQGGNSGNTIYF
TRBJ2-1 | TRBD2 | TRBV6-4 | NA | TGTGCCAGCAGTGAAACTAGCGGGGGCAATGAGCAGTTCTTC | CASSETSGGNEQFF
TRBJ2-7 | TRBD1 | TRBV6-5 | NA | TGTGCCAGCAGTGCGGACAGGGGGCACTACGAGCAGTACTTC | CASSADRGHYEQYF
TRBJ2-7 | TRBD2 | TRBV5-8 | few | TGTGCCAGCAGCACCGGACTAGCCTACGAGCAGTACTTC | CASSTGLAYEQYF
TRBJ2-1 | NA | TRBV7-9 | NA | TGTGCCAGCAGCGGCGACGCCGGGATCGCGGACTACAATGAGCAGTTCTTC | CASSGDAGIADYNEQFF
TRBJ2-3 | TRBD2 | TRBV15 | NA | TGTGCCACTCAGCTAGCGGGGGTCACAGATGCGCAGTATTTT | CATQLAGVTDAQYF
TRBJ1-2 | NA | TRBV29-1 | NA | TGCAGCGTTGAAGATCGGGCAGGGGTCAACTATGGCTACACCTTC | CSVEDRAGVNYGYTF
TRBJ1-4 | NA | TRBV28 | few | TGTGCCAGCAGTCCTGGACTTACTGGGCTGTTTTTT | CASSPGLTGLFF
TRBJ1-2 | NA | TRBV6-5 | NA | TGTGCCAGCAAACTCACCGGGACAACTAACTATGGCTACACCTTC | CASKLTGTTNYGYTF
TRBJ2-2 | TRBD1 | TRBV29-1 | NA | TGCAGCATTAGGGACAGGGGGAATTCCGGGGAGCTGTTTTTT | CSIRDRGNSGELFF
TRBJ2-7 | TRBD2 | TRBV9 | NA | TGTGCCAGCAGCGTAGGAGGTAGCGGGAGTGATAACGAGCAGTACTTC | CASSVGGSGSDNEQYF
TRBJ2-3 | TRBD2 | TRBV10-1 | NA | TGCGCCAGCAGTGAGTCCCAGCGGGGGGACACAGATACGCAGTATTTT | CASSESQRGDTDTQYF
TRBJ2-2 | NA | TRBV5-1 | NA | TGCGCCACTACCGGGGGGAACACCGGGGAGCTGTTTTTT | CATTGGNTGELFF
TRBJ1-6 | NA | TRBV6-5 | NA | TGTGCCAGCAGCCGGTATAGTAATTCACCCCTCCACTTT | CASSRYSNSPLHF
TRBJ2-7 | TRBD1 | TRBV18 | NA | TGTGCCAGCTCACACAGGGGGTCCGCCTACGAGCAGTACTTC | CASSHRGSAYEQYF
TRBJ2-7 | TRBD1 | TRBV5-4 | NA | TGTGCCAGCAAACCGGGACAGGGGGCCTACGAGCAGTACTTC | CASKPGQGAYEQYF
TRBJ1-2 | TRBD1 | TRBV15 | NA | TGTGCCACCAACGAGGGGGTACAGGGGAACTATGGCTACACCTTC | CATNEGVQGNYGYTF
TRBJ2-1 | NA | TRBV5-1 | NA | TGCGCCAGCAGCTTGGGCGCCCTTAGCTCCTACAATGAGCAGTTCTTC | CASSLGALSSYNEQFF
TRBJ2-7 | TRBD1 | TRBV6-6 | NA | TGTGCCAGCACCCCCAGGGGGCAAGCCGAGCAGTACTTC | CASTPRGQAEQYF
TRBJ1-6 | TRBD1 | TRBV29-1 | NA | TGCAGCATCCAGGCCGGGACAGGGAATAATTCACCCCTCCACTTT | CSIQAGTGNNSPLHF
TRBJ1-2 | NA | TRBV9 | NA | TGTGCCAGCAGCCGACAGGCGGCTGGCTACACCTTC | CASSRQAAGYTF
TRBJ2-5 | TRBD2 | TRBV5-5 | NA | TGTGCCAGCAGCTTGGGGGTTGTAGCGGGGGGAGAGACCCAGTACTTC | CASSLGVVAGGETQYF
TRBJ1-6 | NA | TRBV6-5 | NA | TGTGCCAGCAGTCGCGGCACAGGCGATAATTCACCCCTCCACTTT | CASSRGTGDNSPLHF
TRBJ2-7 | NA | TRBV10-1 | NA | TGCGCCAGCAGTGGCGGCAGGGGCTACGAGCAGTACTTC | CASSGGRGYEQYF
TRBJ1-5 | NA | TRBV2 | NA | TGTGCCAGCACCGGACTCGATAGCAATCAGCCCCAGCATTTT | CASTGLDSNQPQHF
TRBJ1-2 | NA | TRBV20-1 | NA | TGCAGTGCCGGGGGTAACTATGGCTACACCTTC | CSAGGNYGYTF
TRBJ1-2 | TRBD1 | TRBV5-1 | NA | TGCGCCAGCAGCATACAGGGGGGTATGGACTATGGCTACACCTTC | CASSIQGGMDYGYTF
TRBJ2-2 | NA | TRBV6-1 | NA | TGTGCCAGCAGGTTTGCTGGGGCAGGGACCGGGGAGCTGTTTTTT | CASRFAGAGTGELFF
TRBJ2-1 | TRBD1 | TRBV30 | few | TGTGCCTGGAGTGTACCAGGGGGCGCCTACAATGAGCAGTTCTTC | CAWSVPGGAYNEQFF
TRBJ1-4 | TRBD1 | TRBV9 | NA | TGTGCCAGCAGCGTAGAGACAGGGGTGGTGGAAAAACTGTTTTTT | CASSVETGVVEKLFF
TRBJ2-7 | NA | TRBV6-6 | few | TGTGCCAGCAGCCTCCAGGGTGCGTGCGAGCAGTACTTC | CASSLQGACEQYF
TRBJ1-5 | NA | TRBV23-1 | NA | TGCGCCAGCAGTCAATCCAAGGGGGATCAGCCCCAGCATTTT | CASSQSKGDQPQHF
TRBJ2-5 | NA | TRBV5-3 | NA | TGTGCCAGAAGCTCTCTGGACTCACAAGAGACCCAGTACTTC | CARSSLDSQETQYF
TRBJ1-1 | NA | TRBV15 | few | TGTGCCACCAGCCTTGACCTACTTCGGGAGACTGAAGCTTTCTTT | CATSLDLLRETEAFF
TRBJ2-1 | NA | TRBV10-1 | NA | TGCGCCAGCAGTGTAGGTCGGGGGTATCTTAATGAGCAGTTCTTC | CASSVGRGYLNEQFF
TRBJ1-3 | NA | TRBV5-6 | NA | TGTGCCAGCAGCCCGAAACTGGGCGGGGCGTCTGGAAACACCATATATTTT | CASSPKLGGASGNTIYF
TRBJ1-1 | TRBD1 | TRBV5-1 | once | TGCGCCAGCAGCTTAGACAGGGGTTGGTGGGCTTTCTTT | CASSLDRGWWAFF
TRBJ1-2 | TRBD1 | TRBV5-6 | NA | TGTGCCAGCAGCTGGGGCGGGGCAGGGGGCAACTATGGCTACACCTTC | CASSWGGAGGNYGYTF
TRBJ1-2 | TRBD1 | TRBV28 | few | TGTGCCAGCCACTCTGCCCCGGGACAGGGAATTAGGAATGGCTACACCTTC | CASHSAPGQGIRNGYTF
TRBJ2-7 | NA | TRBV9 | NA | TGTGCCAGCAGCGTAAGCGGTGTAGCGATCGAGCAGTACTTC | CASSVSGVAIEQYF
TRBJ1-1 | NA | TRBV5-6 | NA | TGTGCCAGCAGCTTGCGACAGATAAACACTGAAGCTTTCTTT | CASSLRQINTEAFF
TRBJ2-1 | NA | TRBV9 | NA | TGTGCCAGCAGCGTTTGGGGGGAGGCCAATGAGCAGTTCTTC | CASSVWGEANEQFF
TRBJ1-2 | TRBD1 | TRBV18 | NA | TGTGCCAGCTCACCGACAGGGGCAGCTAACTATGGCTACACCTTC | CASSPTGAANYGYTF
TRBJ1-2 | NA | TRBV2 | NA | TGTGCCAGCAGTGGGCTGCTCCTCCCTCACTATGGCTACACCTTC | CASSGLLLPHYGYTF
TRBJ2-1 | TRBD1 | TRBV10-1 | once | TGCGCCAGCAGTGGTACACCGGGACAGGGATTTTTTCGTGAGCAGTTCTTC | CASSGTPGQGFFREQFF
TRBJ1-1 | NA | TRBV29-1 | NA | TGCAGCGTACAGGCCCGACTCGGGAGCACTGAAGCTTTCTTT | CSVQARLGSTEAFF
TRBJ1-5 | NA | TRBV6-5 | NA | TGTGCCAGCAGTTCCACGACAGGTAAAAATCAGCCCCAGCATTTT | CASSSTTGKNQPQHF
TRBJ2-5 | NA | TRBV9 | NA | TGTGCCAGCAGCGCCGGGACGCACCGGACAGATCAAGAGACCCAGTACTTC | CASSAGTHRTDQETQYF
TRBJ1-2 | NA | TRBV27 | few | TGTGCCAGCAGTTTATTGATGGAACAGGGTGCTGGCTACACCTTC | CASSLLMEQGAGYTF
TRBJ2-1 | TRBD2 | TRBV27 | NA | TGTGCCAGCAGTTTAGGGACTAGCGGGAACAATGAGCAGTTCTTC | CASSLGTSGNNEQFF
TRBJ1-5 | TRBD1 | TRBV27 | once | TGTGCCAGCAGTTCGGACCAACAGGGGTCGGTAGGTCAGCCCCAGCATTTT | CASSSDQQGSVGQPQHF
TRBJ2-1 | NA | TRBV27 | NA | TGTGCCAGCAGTTTAAGTCACTTAAATGAGCAGTTCTTC | CASSLSHLNEQFF